The 14 T cell receptor beta chains in this list originate from one sample, sequenced in a study of T-cell reconstitution after alpha-beta-depleted transplantation in children. The TCRbeta library was prepared with unique molecular identifiers. A single record per CDR3 protein comes from TCRdb applying MiXCR to the PCR reads. The data hold more than 200,000 distinct CDR3 sequences, with around a sixth observed a single time. Material: PBMCs, mostly from graft donor cells, obtained 360 days after TCRalphabeta/CD19-depleted stem cell transplant. The receptors shown here come from a male patient between 2 and 15 years old who had a stem cell transplant for acute lymphoblastic leukemia, so the T cells may come from the graft donor.

This clonotype turned up a few times. The chain recombines TRBV18 with TRBJ2-5, with 7 bases that match TRBD2. V was clipped by 1 base and J by 1 base; unmatched bases: 9. The CDR3 consists of 17 residues. The germline V gene has CDR1 KGHSH and CDR2 LQKENI. CDR3 residues: CASSPLPAGHFQETQYF. CDR3 coding DNA: TGTGCCAGCTCACCACTTCCAGCGGGGCACTTCCAAGAGACCCAGTACTTC.

Only a few counts were recorded for this clonotype. The V and J genes are TRBV6-5 and TRBJ1-2, with D perhaps matching TRBD1 (6 bases). Germline V gene lookup returns CDR1 MNHEY and CDR2 SVGAGI. The CDR3 extends over 16 amino acids. V shed 2 bases and J shed 5 bases, with 18 bases lying between them. The CDR3 protein is CASSYPVLGGEYGYTF. CDR3 nucleotides: TGTGCCAGCAGTTACCCTGTTTTGGGGGGCGAATATGGCTACACCTTC.

This clonotype appeared once. V usage is TRBV10-3 and J usage is TRBJ2-7; D is tentatively TRBD1 or TRBD2 (5 bases each). V lost 6 bases and J lost 3, with 9 bases in between. Germline V gene sequence: CDR1 ENHRY, CDR2 SYGVKD. There are 12 residues in the CDR3. In nucleotides, the CDR3 is TGTGCCATCAGCGGGGCTCTCTACGAGCAGTACTTC. This translates into CAISGALYEQYF.

The table lists this clonotype with a few counts. This chain links TRBV6-5 with TRBJ2-2, with D possibly TRBD2 on 5 matching bases. The ends were cut back, 5 bases at V and 5 bases at J, with 15 bases in the middle. CDR1 and CDR2 from the germline V gene are MNHEY and SVGAGI. CDR3 size: 15 residues. The CDR3 DNA sequence: TGTGCCAGCAGTCCCGGTGAGGGTGGTACCGGGGAGCTGTTTTTT. This sequence encodes CASSPGEGGTGELFF.

This clonotype occurred a few times. The CDR3 protein is CASSQDPTGAGGLDTQYF. The CDR3 DNA reads TGCGCCAGCAGCCAAGACCCAACCGGGGCGGGGGGGCTAGATACGCAGTATTTT. The chain uses TRBV4-1 and TRBJ2-3; 9 nucleotides align to TRBD2. CDR3 length: 18 residues. Germline V gene data show CDR1 as MGHRA and CDR2 as YSYEKL. V shed 0 bases and J 5 bases; nucleotides not matched to a gene: 12.

The chain joins TRBV14 to TRBJ1-4; D gene unclear. The V gene lost 4 bases and the J gene lost 2 bases, with 8 bases spanning the gap. Looked up from germline, CDR1 is SGHDN and CDR2 is FVKESK. The CDR3 runs 14 residues. The CDR3 reads CASSRTQTNEKLFF. CDR3 in DNA: TGTGCCAGCAGCCGGACGCAGACTAATGAAAAACTGTTTTTT.

The V and J genes are TRBV24-1 and TRBJ2-5, with 7 bases identical to TRBD1. V trimming: 2 bases; J trimming: 4 bases; junction bases outside the gene matches: 3. Germline V gene data show CDR1 as KGHDR and CDR2 as SFDVKD. The CDR3 length is 14 residues. CDR3 nucleotides: TGTGCCACCAGTGATTCCGGGACAGTAGAGACCCAGTACTTC. This encodes CATSDSGTVETQYF.

This chain connects TRBV27 to TRBJ2-1, with 9 bases that match TRBD2. The CDR3 is 17 residues long. Germline trimming cut 2 bases from V and 3 bases from J; bases unmatched to any gene: 8. Germline CDR1 MNHEY, CDR2 SMNVEV (reference sequence). The CDR3 reads CASSLGGGAPHYNEQFF. The CDR3 DNA reads as TGTGCCAGCAGTTTAGGCGGGGGGGCCCCGCACTACAATGAGCAGTTCTTC.

The chain carries TRBV4-3 and TRBJ2-1; D unclear. Germline V gene data show CDR1 as LGHNA and CDR2 as YSLEER. Trimming shortened V by 4 bases and J by 8 bases, and 15 bases separated the two germline ends. The CDR3 loop spans 14 amino acids. The CDR3 region is CASSRELIAYEQFF. The CDR3 DNA is TGCGCCAGCAGCCGAGAACTGATAGCTTATGAGCAGTTCTTC.

The chain employs TRBV12-3 or TRBV12-4 and TRBJ1-1; D unresolved. Trimming took off 2 bases at V and 4 bases at J, with 14 bases between the two ends. This CDR3 is 15 amino acids long. The CDR3 sequence: CASSLSPIRGTEAFF. The DNA of the CDR3 is TGTGCCAGCAGTTTAAGTCCTATACGGGGCACTGAAGCTTTCTTT.

In this sample, this clonotype turned up many times. The gene calls are TRBV7-9 and TRBJ2-2; no clear D. The CDR3 is 12 residues long. V was cut by 2 bases and J by 5 bases, with 3 bases left in between. Germline V gives CDR1 SEHNR, CDR2 FQNEAQ (reference sequence). The CDR3 here is CASSLFTGELFF. CDR3 DNA: TGTGCCAGCAGCTTATTTACCGGGGAGCTGTTTTTT.

The sample holds a few counts of this clonotype. The chain is built from TRBV7-2 and TRBJ1-4; 8 nucleotides align to TRBD1. Germline CDR1 reads SGHTA; CDR2 reads FQGNSA. V lost 1 base and J lost 6; bases outside the gene matches: 4. CDR3 length equals 15 residues. The CDR3 DNA sequence: TGTGCCAGCAGCTTAGTTGCAGGGGGCGATGAAAAACTGTTTTTT. Its translation: CASSLVAGGDEKLFF.

This clonotype is a singleton in its sample. The J gene is TRBJ2-2, the V gene TRBV10-3; 8 positions agree with TRBD1. The CDR3 contains 14 residues. Germline CDR1 reads ENHRY; CDR2 reads SYGVKD. With 3 bases clipped from V and 6 bases from J, the junction kept 3 bases outside the gene matches. CDR3 DNA: TGTGCCATCAGTGACAGGGGGCGGCCCGGGGAGCTGTTTTTT. Its protein product is CAISDRGRPGELFF.

This clonotype was counted ten times or more. The chain combines TRBV10-3 with TRBJ2-3; perhaps D is TRBD1 or TRBD2 (6 bases each). The germline V gene has CDR1 ENHRY and CDR2 SYGVKD. The CDR3 length is 15 residues. V lost 1 base to trimming and J lost 6 bases, with 14 bases between them. This CDR3 reads CAISEFDGGEDTQYF. CDR3 nucleotide sequence: TGTGCCATCAGTGAGTTCGACGGGGGCGAGGATACGCAGTATTTT.